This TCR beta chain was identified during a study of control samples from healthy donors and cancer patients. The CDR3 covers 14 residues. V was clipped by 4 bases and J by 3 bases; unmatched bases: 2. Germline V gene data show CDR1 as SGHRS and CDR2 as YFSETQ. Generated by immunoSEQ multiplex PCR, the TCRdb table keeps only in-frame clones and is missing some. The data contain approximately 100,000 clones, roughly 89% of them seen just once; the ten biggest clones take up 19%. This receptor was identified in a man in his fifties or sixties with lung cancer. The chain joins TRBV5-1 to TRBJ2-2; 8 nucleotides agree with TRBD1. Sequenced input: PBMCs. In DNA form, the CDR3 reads TGCGCCAGCAGCGGACAGGGAGACACCGGGGAGCTGTTTTTT. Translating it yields CASSGQGDTGELFF.